The source of this T cell receptor (beta chain) is a study of cytomegalovirus exposure and HLA in healthy donors. CDR1 and CDR2 from the germline V gene are MNHNS and SASEGT. Unmatched junction bases numbered 15, after V lost 11 bases and J lost 6 bases. The CDR3 loop spans 15 amino acids. Clones were read by immunoSEQ multiplex PCR, and TCRdb kept only the in-frame ones, dropping some. In the table there are 150,000 to 200,000 clones, 84% of which are singletons. The sequenced material came from PBMCs. This clonotype was obtained from a woman in her late teens or twenties in good health and CMV-seropositive. This chain links TRBV6-1 with TRBJ2-1; 8 bases fit TRBD1. This CDR3 reads CASTLGTGVFNEQFF. The CDR3 bases are TGTGCCTCCACGCTCGGGACAGGTGTTTTCAATGAGCAGTTCTTC.